Below, one TCR beta chain is given with its context. The antigen is undetermined. Donors counted as nominally healthy when sampled, yet unrecorded immune exposures were likely. Vbeta (60) and Jbeta (13) primers were used in the PCR. Original processing notes: Later work found tens of millions of unique TCR beta chains, with about 10 million shared. Clones were sequenced by immunoSEQ multiplex PCR, and TCRdb holds only the in-frame ones, with some missing. The V and J calls and clone size were taken over from that table, and D and trimming were inferred from the DNA. The data hold 110,000 or so clones, with over 60% observed a single time. Germline assignment: CDR1 MGHRA and CDR2 YSYEKL. V lost 3 bases and J 6 bases, leaving 6 bases between the germline ends. The CDR3 runs to 12 residues. The sample originates from a study of cytomegalovirus exposure and HLA in healthy donors. Findings and caveats of the study: There was a cluster of highly shared sequence variants that was likely a sequencing artifact. According to the study, 160 or so TCR beta chains were cytomegalovirus-associated.

The sequencing input was PBMCs. J is TRBJ2-1 and V is TRBV4-1, with a possible D match to TRBD2 (6 bases). This TCR was recovered from a man between 18 and 35 years old in good health and CMV-seropositive. This CDR3 is CASSQGGNEQFF. CDR3 DNA: TGCGCCAGCAGCCAGGGGGGCAATGAGCAGTTCTTC.